This TCR beta chain originates from a study of T-cell reconstitution after alpha-beta-depleted transplantation in children. This CDR3 has 18 amino acids. Germline CDR1 MGHRA, CDR2 YSYEKL. With V trimmed by 0 bases and J by 7 bases, 13 bases remained unmatched. During its preparation, the TCRbeta library received unique molecular identifiers. TCRdb recomputed calls from the PCR reads with MiXCR, one row per CDR3 protein. The sample has tens of thousands of distinct CDR3 sequences, less than 6% seen once. To note about this clonotype: What it binds is not known.

Study-wide results and limits: Several hundred graft clones that had expanded were reportedly the source of alpha-beta T cells about two months after transplant.

V and J are TRBV4-1 and TRBJ2-1, with TRBD2 identical over 9 bases. The receptor was derived from a female patient younger than 10 who had a stem cell transplant for aplastic anemia, so the T cells may come from the graft donor. This sample comprised PBMCs, mostly from graft donor cells, obtained 60 days after TCRalphabeta/CD19-depleted stem cell transplant. CDR3 coding DNA: TGCGCCAGCAGCCAAGAGCCAGCTAGCGGGACGTGGGGGAATGAGCAGTTCTTC. It codes for CASSQEPASGTWGNEQFF.